This TCR beta chain was captured in a study of a mutant IDH1 vaccine in newly diagnosed glioma. Study-level background: Visit V12 was scheduled at week 35 and visit V13 at week 47.

For this clone: Antigen unknown.

Sample time point: week 35, safety follow-up. With topical imiquimod, each dose of the vaccine consisted of 300 ug of mutant IDH1 20-mer peptide. Some clones are missing from TCRdb's copy, which holds only in-frame ones; the method was immunoSEQ multiplex PCR. The data hold roughly 51,000 clones, with more than 60% observed a single time. After removal of 7 bases from V and 8 bases from J, the junction contained 7 bases not matched to a gene. The germline V gene encodes CDR1 SQVTM and CDR2 ANQGSEA. The CDR3 consists of 12 residues. The V gene is TRBV29-1, the J gene TRBJ1-2; 10 bases are shared with TRBD1. This TCR derives from a man aged 40-55 years with glioma. The sample here was PBMCs, taken from a glioma patient whose treatment included an IDH1 peptide vaccine. The CDR3 here is CSAQTGGQGYTF. The CDR3 coding sequence is TGCAGCGCTCAGACAGGGGGCCAGGGCTACACCTTC.